A single sample gave rise to the 23 T cell receptor beta chains below, sequenced in a study of blood T cells in healthy people across ages. A sample-barcoded 5' primer and a J-beta primer mix were used in a second PCR of roughly 7 to 12 cycles. TCRdb called the 5' RACE reads again in MiXCR, with one record for every CDR3 protein. This table has about 670,000 distinct CDR3 sequences, 40% to 50% appearing once. The specimen sequenced was blood. The origin of the receptors is an elderly man in good health.

This clonotype appeared a few times. The chain uses TRBV29-1 and TRBJ2-1; D gene uncertain. Germline CDR1 and CDR2: SQVTM and ANQGSEA. This CDR3 comprises 12 residues. Trimming removed 6 bases at V and 4 bases at J, with 10 bases between. CDR3 nucleotide sequence: TGCAGCGTACTAATAGAGTACAATGAGCAGTTCTTC. It codes for CSVLIEYNEQFF.

V and J are TRBV24-1 and TRBJ1-1, with no clear D. Trimming left V 4 bases short and J 6 bases short, with 14 bases between. Germline lookup yields CDR1 KGHDR and CDR2 SFDVKD. The CDR3 runs to 14 residues. The CDR3 region is CATSETGGSAEAFF. The DNA for the CDR3 is TGTGCCACCAGTGAAACCGGAGGTTCGGCTGAAGCTTTCTTT.

The gene calls are TRBV7-9 and TRBJ1-2, with 8 bases matching TRBD1. Per the germline V gene, CDR1 is SEHNR and CDR2 is FQNEAQ (reference sequence). The J segment lost 8 bases and the V segment lost 1 base, leaving 6 bases of the junction unmatched. This CDR3 comprises 14 residues. This CDR3 reads CASSLGQGAPGYTF. Here the CDR3 DNA reads TGTGCCAGCAGCTTAGGCCAGGGGGCGCCCGGCTACACCTTC.

This clonotype turned up a few times. V and J are TRBV5-1 and TRBJ2-7; 10 nucleotides align to TRBD2. The CDR3 sequence is 20 residues long. Germline CDR1 is SGHRS and CDR2 is YFSETQ. Unmatched junction bases numbered 21, after V lost 2 bases and J lost 4 bases. The CDR3 reads CASSFRSRTSGSENLYEQYF. CDR3 coding DNA: TGCGCCAGCAGCTTTAGGAGCCGGACTAGCGGATCCGAAAATTTATACGAGCAGTACTTC. Full variable domain (remainder filled in from reference TRBV5-1 and TRBJ2-7): KAGVTQTPRYLIKTRGQQVTLSCSPISGHRSVSWYQQTPGQGLQFLFEYFSETQRNKGNFPGRFSGRQFSNSRSEMNVSTLELGDSALYLCASSFRSRTSGSENLYEQYFGPGTRLTVT.

This chain links TRBV6-2 or TRBV6-3 with TRBJ2-4; D is uncertain. V lost 5 bases to trimming and J lost 0 bases, with 14 bases between them. CDR1 MNHEY and CDR2 SVGEGT come from the germline V gene. The CDR3 is 16 residues long. CDR3 DNA sequence: TGTGCCAGCAGTGAGGTGGGGTTCCTAGCCAAAAACATTCAGTACTTC. This sequence encodes CASSEVGFLAKNIQYF.

The J gene is TRBJ2-3, the V gene TRBV10-3; 8 nucleotides line up with TRBD1. The germline V gene encodes CDR1 ENHRY and CDR2 SYGVKD. The CDR3 consists of 13 residues. Trimming removed 10 bases from V and 4 bases from J; junction bases left unmatched: 7. The CDR3 spells CATAGGEPDTQYF. CDR3 sequence (DNA): TGTGCCACCGCAGGGGGCGAACCAGATACGCAGTATTTT.

The chain links TRBV3-1 to TRBJ2-3; D may match TRBD1 or TRBD2 (5 bases each). This CDR3 spans 15 amino acids. From germline, CDR1 is LGHDT and CDR2 YNNKEL (reference sequence). V dropped 1 base and J dropped 1 base, with 9 bases sitting between them. CDR3 coding DNA: TGTGCCAGCAGCCAAGGAGGGGCCCGCACAGATACGCAGTATTTT. Translation gives CASSQGGARTDTQYF.

V and J are TRBV2 and TRBJ1-5, with D tentatively TRBD1 (5 bases). V was pared by 2 bases and J by 2 bases, with 13 bases between. The CDR3 extends over 16 amino acids. Germline V gene data show CDR1 as SNHLY and CDR2 as FYNNEI. This chain's CDR3 is CASSELGGRGNQPQHF. The CDR3 nucleotides read TGTGCCAGCAGTGAATTGGGGGGTCGAGGCAATCAGCCCCAGCATTTT.

This clonotype showed up just a few times. The V gene is TRBV28, the J gene TRBJ2-1, with 9 bases identical to TRBD1. CDR1 MDHEN and CDR2 SYDVKM come from the germline V gene. The CDR3 is 16 amino acids. Trimming cost V 8 bases and J 5 bases; bases outside gene matches: 13. The CDR3 DNA reads as TGTGCCAGCTCAAACATAGGGGGGACAGGGCACAATGAGCAGTTCTTC. The encoded protein is CASSNIGGTGHNEQFF.

CDR3 protein: CASSYVSQAGTQYF. CDR3 nucleotide sequence: TGTGCCAGCAGTTACGTGTCCCAGGCAGGGACCCAGTACTTC. This chain links TRBV6-6 with TRBJ2-5; D not resolved. This CDR3 has 14 amino acids. Trimming took off 2 bases at V and 7 bases at J, with 14 bases between the two ends. Germline V gene lookup returns CDR1 MNHNY and CDR2 SVGAGI (reference sequence).

The chain employs TRBV7-2 and TRBJ2-7; D ambiguous. The CDR3 totals 12 residues. With 5 bases removed from V and 2 bases from J, the gap between germline ends came to 7 bases. CDR1 is SGHTA and CDR2 is FQGNSA in the germline V gene. The CDR3 nucleotides read TGTGCCAGCAGCCACGATGCCTACGAGCAGTACTTC. This gives the protein CASSHDAYEQYF.

The chain recombines TRBV29-1 with TRBJ2-1; D is perhaps TRBD1 (7 bases). V was trimmed by 6 bases and J by 10 bases, leaving 13 bases between them. From germline, CDR1 is SQVTM and CDR2 ANQGSEA. This CDR3 comprises 11 residues. The CDR3 is CSVQTGREQFF. The CDR3 DNA follows: TGCAGCGTGCAGACAGGGAGGGAGCAGTTCTTC.

V usage is TRBV5-1 and J usage is TRBJ1-3; possible D gene TRBD1, 6 bases. From germline, CDR1 is SGHRS and CDR2 YFSETQ. The CDR3 is 14 amino acids. V dropped 1 base and J dropped 2 bases, with 7 bases sitting between them. The CDR3 coding sequence is TGCGCCAGCAGCTTGCCAGGGGCTGGAAACACCATATATTTT. This encodes CASSLPGAGNTIYF.

The chain uses TRBV27 and TRBJ2-3; D is undetermined. The germline V gene encodes CDR1 MNHEY and CDR2 SMNVEV (reference sequence). V dropped 0 bases and J dropped 2 bases, with 12 bases sitting between them. The CDR3 has 16 amino acids. The CDR3 nucleotides are TGTGCCAGCAGTTTATCTGGGGTCGAATTCACAGATACGCAGTATTTT. This sequence encodes CASSLSGVEFTDTQYF.

The V gene is TRBV6-2 or TRBV6-3, the J gene TRBJ2-6; a weak D match, TRBD1 (5 bases). The V end was cut by 6 bases, the J end by 1 base, with 10 bases between. Germline CDR1 and CDR2: MNHEY and SVGEGT. The CDR3 sequence is 15 residues long. Written as DNA, the CDR3 is TGTGCCAGCAGCCCGGACATTTCTGGGGCCAACGTCCTGACTTTC. Its protein product is CASSPDISGANVLTF.

This clonotype came up a few times. The chain has TRBV7-6 and TRBJ1-2; 8 bases fit TRBD1. Germline assignment: CDR1 SGHVS and CDR2 FNYEAQ. The CDR3 length is 15 residues. V trimming: 0 bases; J trimming: 8 bases; junction bases outside the gene matches: 8. Here the CDR3 reads CASSLADRAKGGYTF. The CDR3, as DNA: TGTGCCAGCAGCTTAGCGGACAGGGCCAAAGGGGGCTACACCTTC.

This clonotype turned up a few times. V usage is TRBV20-1 and J usage is TRBJ2-1; 10 nucleotides line up with TRBD2. The V and J ends lost 3 bases and 7 bases, in that order; junction bases with no gene match: 9. This CDR3 comprises 15 residues. The germline V gene has CDR1 DFQATT and CDR2 SNEGSKA (reference sequence). The CDR3 loop is CSARGSSGSANEQFF. The CDR3 coding sequence is TGCAGTGCTAGGGGTTCTAGCGGGAGTGCGAATGAGCAGTTCTTC.

The chain joins TRBV7-9 to TRBJ1-5; a possible D gene is TRBD1 (5 bases). The V gene's germline CDR1 is SEHNR and CDR2 FQNEAQ (reference sequence). Trimming stripped 8 bases from V and 7 bases from J, with 15 bases between. The CDR3 has 13 amino acids. CDR3: CASGGTDKQPQHF. The CDR3 coding sequence is TGTGCCAGCGGGGGGACTGACAAGCAGCCCCAGCATTTT.

The V and J genes are TRBV5-1 and TRBJ2-5; 15 bases match TRBD2. Losses at the gene ends were 4 bases for V and 3 bases for J; bases not matched to a gene: 10. CDR1 and CDR2 (germline): SGHRS, YFSETQ. The CDR3 covers 18 residues. CDR3: CASSVIRTSGGAEETQYF. CDR3 DNA sequence: TGCGCCAGCAGCGTTATCCGGACTAGCGGGGGGGCCGAAGAGACCCAGTACTTC.

The chain combines TRBV5-1 with TRBJ1-1; D is unclear. Germline V gene sequence: CDR1 SGHRS, CDR2 YFSETQ. The CDR3 extends over 14 amino acids. Trimming took 0 bases from V and 7 from J, leaving 13 bases between them. CDR3 residues: CASSLAEGGGEAFF. CDR3 nucleotides: TGCGCCAGCAGCTTGGCGGAGGGCGGTGGTGAAGCTTTCTTT.

V and J are TRBV13 and TRBJ2-2, with TRBD1 identical over 8 bases. CDR1 and CDR2 from the germline V gene are PRHDT and FYEKMQ (reference sequence). CDR3 length: 17 residues. Trimming removed 5 bases from V and 4 bases from J; junction bases left unmatched: 12. The CDR3 loop reads CASSATGDTGSTGELFF. As DNA, the CDR3 is TGTGCCAGCAGCGCGACAGGGGATACGGGTAGCACCGGGGAGCTGTTTTTT.

The chain combines TRBV2 with TRBJ2-1; 7 bases are a match to TRBD2. There are 14 residues in the CDR3. Trimming took 5 bases from V and 10 from J; bases not matched to a gene: 11. CDR1 and CDR2 (germline): SNHLY, FYNNEI. For the CDR3, the DNA is TGTGCCAGCAGTTCCCAGGGAGGGGTCCGGGAGCAGTTCTTC. Its protein product is CASSSQGGVREQFF. The whole variable domain, remainder taken from reference TRBV2 and TRBJ2-1, is EPEVTQTPSHQVTQMGQEVILRCVPISNHLYFYWYRQILGQKVEFLVSFYNNEISEKSEIFDDQFSVERPDGSNFTLKIRSTKLEDSAMYFCASSSQGGVREQFFGPGTRLTVL.

Notes on this clonotype: A junction end diverges from the germline sequence, so it may reflect a read error. This rearrangement joins TRBV27 to TRBJ2-7, with TRBD1 matching over 7 bases. The CDR3 contains 14 residues. Germline values: CDR1 MNHEY, CDR2 SMNVEV (reference sequence). DNA of the CDR3: TGTGTCAGCAGTTCAGGGACAGTATCTGACGAGCAGTACTTC. Residues: CVSSSGTVSDEQYF.